The TCR beta chain under discussion was sequenced for a study of Ad26.COV2.S vaccination and SARS-CoV-2 variants. Treatment noted: some 20 received Ad26.COV2.S at low or high dose, single or two shots; roughly five received placebo; per-sample allocation not given. The samples were gathered on day 63 after the first injection of vaccine or placebo. Donation came from an adult in Boston who was aged 18-55 years. Sequenced by immunoSEQ multiplex PCR; TCRdb stores in-frame clones only, minus some. The table lists 320,000 or so clones, approximately 87% of them singletons. Germline V gives CDR1 SNHLY, CDR2 FYNNEI. The CDR3 contains 15 residues. J gave up 4 bases and V 5 bases, and 7 bases lay outside the gene matches.

V and J are TRBV2 and TRBJ1-1; 10 bases map to TRBD1. Sequenced here: peripheral blood, sampled in a trial of Ad26.COV2.S vaccine versus placebo. The clonotype was recovered from a person between 18 and 65 years old who received the Ad26.COV2.S COVID-19 vaccine or a placebo. The CDR3 reads CASSMTGGLFTEAFF. The CDR3 region has the DNA TGTGCCAGCAGTATGACAGGGGGCCTGTTCACTGAAGCTTTCTTT. The full variable domain, rest sourced from reference TRBV2 and TRBJ1-1, is EPEVTQTPSHQVTQMGQEVILRCVPISNHLYFYWYRQILGQKVEFLVSFYNNEISEKSEIFDDQFSVERPDGSNFTLKIRSTKLEDSAMYFCASSMTGGLFTEAFFGQGTRLTVV.